The sequence of this TCR beta chain was determined in a study of post-analysis software for immune sequencing data. As for the study in general: Both relapsing-remitting and secondary progressive multiple sclerosis featured among the disease courses, as did progressive-relapsing multiple sclerosis.

Study outcomes and limitations: Diversity measured as normalized Chao1 was significantly lower in multiple sclerosis patients than in controls. When the samples were clustered directly with F measure, those that had been prepared in the same batch showed strong co-clustering.

This clonotype was observed a few times. Antigen: not known. Presence of unique molecular identifiers characterized the TCR beta cDNA libraries. The source material, about 0.95 to 11 million T cells, gave rise to about 460,000 cDNA molecules. TCRdb re-analysed the PCR reads in MiXCR, keeping a single row per CDR3 protein. The sample holds hundreds of thousands of distinct CDR3 sequences, 59% seen once. The sample taken for sequencing was blood. This receptor was taken from a girl aged 2 to 10 with multiple sclerosis.

The CDR3, as DNA: TGTGCCAGCAGTTTGAGGGGGACATATGAGCAGTTCTTC. Translated, it gives CASSLRGTYEQFF. This sequence joins TRBV12-3 or TRBV12-4 and TRBJ2-1; possibly TRBD1 for D (6 bases). V was trimmed by 3 bases and J by 8 bases, leaving 11 bases between them. The CDR3 spans 13 residues.